Each of the 32 T cell receptor beta chains below was sequenced from the same sample in a study of blood T cell repertoires in COVID-19. Generated by immunoSEQ multiplex PCR, the TCRdb table keeps only in-frame clones and is missing some. The sample yields about 180,000 clones, roughly 82% seen once. Specimen: PBMCs or T cells enriched from blood (not recorded which). These receptors originate from a woman aged 30 to 39 who had recovered from COVID-19.

This sequence joins TRBV30 and TRBJ1-1, with 8 bases that match TRBD1. Trimming cost V 7 bases and J 7 bases; bases outside gene matches: 2. Germline values: CDR1 GTSNPN, CDR2 SVGIG (reference sequence). The CDR3 length is 10 residues. The CDR3 coding sequence is TGTGCCTCACAGGGGGTTGAAGCTTTCTTT. Translating it yields CASQGVEAFF. The whole variable domain, remainder taken from reference TRBV30 and TRBJ1-1, is SQTIHQWPATLVQPVGSPLSLECTVEGTSNPNLYWYRQAAGRGLQLLFYSVGIGQISSEVPQNLSASRPQDRQFILSSKKLLLSDSGFYLCASQGVEAFFGQGTRLTVV.

This clone was recorded once. This rearrangement joins TRBV7-9 to TRBJ2-7; the D gene is possibly TRBD1 (6 bases). Deletions cut 5 bases from V and 6 bases from J, with 14 bases between. The CDR3 loop spans 13 amino acids. The germline V gene has CDR1 SEHNR and CDR2 FQNEAQ (reference sequence). The CDR3 nucleotides are TGTGCCAGCAGCCGCAGGGGCCGGGGCGAGCAGTACTTC. It translates to CASSRRGRGEQYF.

The rearrangement joins TRBV5-1 to TRBJ1-1; tentatively, D is TRBD1 (5 bases). This CDR3 has 14 amino acids. The germline gives CDR1 SGHRS, CDR2 YFSETQ. V was shortened by 3 bases and J by 2 bases, with 11 bases between the two germline ends. The CDR3 DNA reads TGCGCCAGCAGCTCGGACATAATAAACACTGAAGCTTTCTTT. Translating gives CASSSDIINTEAFF. The whole variable domain, remainder taken from reference TRBV5-1 and TRBJ1-1, is KAGVTQTPRYLIKTRGQQVTLSCSPISGHRSVSWYQQTPGQGLQFLFEYFSETQRNKGNFPGRFSGRQFSNSRSEMNVSTLELGDSALYLCASSSDIINTEAFFGQGTRLTVV.

This clone was seen just once. The chain couples TRBV2 to TRBJ1-4; D call uncertain. CDR3 length: 12 amino acids. The V end was cut by 6 bases, the J end by 8 bases, with 10 bases between. Looked up from germline, CDR1 is SNHLY and CDR2 is FYNNEI. CDR3 protein: CASRPTTEKLFF. CDR3 nucleotides: TGTGCCAGCAGACCGACAACGGAAAAACTGTTTTTT.

The chain couples TRBV10-3 to TRBJ1-1, with D maybe TRBD1 (5 bases). Trimming took off 3 bases at V and 1 base at J, with 9 bases between the two ends. Germline CDR1 reads ENHRY; CDR2 reads SYGVKD. CDR3 length equals 14 residues. CDR3 sequence (DNA): TGTGCCATCAGTGATTGGGGCTGGAACACTGAAGCTTTCTTT. Translation: CAISDWGWNTEAFF.

A few counts support this clone. The rearrangement uses TRBV14 and TRBJ2-5; possible D gene TRBD1, 5 bases. The CDR3 extends over 22 amino acids. Germline assignment: CDR1 SGHDN and CDR2 FVKESK. V was clipped by 4 bases and J by 1 base, with 34 bases between them. CDR3: CASSLRYRTPSDEPVTQETQYF. DNA of the CDR3: TGTGCCAGCAGCCTAAGGTACAGGACGCCGTCCGACGAACCCGTCACCCAAGAGACCCAGTACTTC.

V gene TRBV6-5 combines with J gene TRBJ1-1; D call uncertain. Trimming took off 6 bases at V and 2 bases at J, with 10 bases between the two ends. The CDR3 spans 13 residues. Looked up from germline, CDR1 is MNHEY and CDR2 is SVGAGI. The CDR3 region has the DNA TGTGCCAGCAGAAACCAGGTTAACACTGAAGCTTTCTTT. Its protein product is CASRNQVNTEAFF.

This chain links TRBV12-3 or TRBV12-4 with TRBJ2-1; the D is unclear. V lost 3 bases and J 6 bases, leaving 6 bases between the germline ends. The CDR3 consists of 12 residues. The CDR3 here is CASSFPSNEQFF. The CDR3 coding sequence is TGTGCCAGCAGTTTTCCTAGCAATGAGCAGTTCTTC.

This clone has just one count. The rearrangement joins TRBV29-1 to TRBJ2-2; 12 nucleotides line up with TRBD2. Germline V gene data show CDR1 as SQVTM and CDR2 as ANQGSEA. The junction had 8 bases not matched to a gene; V was cut back by 6 bases and J by 3 bases. This CDR3 has 16 amino acids. The chain's CDR3 is CSVLSLAGGYTGELFF. CDR3 DNA sequence: TGCAGCGTCCTCTCCCTAGCGGGAGGGTACACCGGGGAGCTGTTTTTT.

This clone was detected only a few times. The chain carries TRBV7-9 and TRBJ1-1, with 7 bases aligning to TRBD1. CDR1 and CDR2 (germline): SEHNR, FQNEAQ (reference sequence). Trimming took 5 bases from V and 8 from J; bases not matched to a gene: 11. The length of the CDR3 is 14 residues. The CDR3 DNA follows: TGTGCCAGCAGCCTAACACACACAGGGGCCGAAGCTTTCTTT. Protein sequence: CASSLTHTGAEAFF.

V is TRBV2 and J is TRBJ2-7; D may be TRBD2 (5 bases). Trimming stripped 2 bases from V and 1 base from J, with 15 bases between. The CDR3 is made up of 16 amino acids. Looked up from germline, CDR1 is SNHLY and CDR2 is FYNNEI. For the CDR3, the DNA is TGTGCCAGCAGTGAAAGCGACGGACTTCTTTCCTACGAGCAGTACTTC. This sequence encodes CASSESDGLLSYEQYF.

Only one count was recorded for this clone. V gene TRBV5-1 combines with J gene TRBJ2-1, with a weak D call TRBD2 (6 bases). The CDR3 has 13 amino acids. Per the germline V gene, CDR1 is SGHRS and CDR2 is YFSETQ. Trimming took off 0 bases at V and 9 bases at J, with 10 bases between the two ends. The CDR3 DNA sequence: TGCGCCAGCAGCTTGGAGAGAGCGGGTGAGCAGTTCTTC. This sequence encodes CASSLERAGEQFF.

The chain joins TRBV27 to TRBJ2-2, with no clear D. Germline V gives CDR1 MNHEY, CDR2 SMNVEV (reference sequence). This CDR3 has 14 residues. V gave up 2 bases and J gave up 3 bases, with 7 bases separating them. This CDR3 reads CASSLQFHTGELFF. The DNA for the CDR3 is TGTGCCAGCAGTTTACAGTTCCACACCGGGGAGCTGTTTTTT.

The chain recombines TRBV20-1 with TRBJ2-7, with 9 bases lining up with TRBD1. The CDR3 has 13 amino acids. Trimming cost V 3 bases and J 5 bases; bases outside gene matches: 5. From germline, CDR1 is DFQATT and CDR2 SNEGSKA (reference sequence). The CDR3, as DNA: TGCAGTGCTAGTGGGGACAGGGACCACGAGCAGTACTTC. This translates into CSASGDRDHEQYF.

The V gene is TRBV28, the J gene TRBJ1-5, with a tentative D call TRBD1 (6 bases). The V and J ends lost 6 bases and 0 bases respectively, with 12 bases between them. Germline values: CDR1 MDHEN, CDR2 SYDVKM. The CDR3 has 15 residues. CDR3 in DNA: TGTGCCAGCAGCTTACTGGGACATAGCAATCAGCCCCAGCATTTT. It yields the protein CASSLLGHSNQPQHF.

The chain links TRBV11-2 to TRBJ1-2; TRBD1 agrees at 10 bases. The CDR3 sequence is 13 residues long. V gave up 7 bases and J gave up 5 bases; unmatched junction bases: 4. The germline CDR1 and CDR2 sequences are SGHAT and FQNNGV. The CDR3 spells CASTLDRGYGYTF. The CDR3 DNA reads as TGTGCCAGCACCTTGGACAGGGGGTATGGCTACACCTTC.

This CDR3 reads CASSRKTFMNTEAFF. DNA of the CDR3: TGTGCCAGCAGCCGGAAGACATTCATGAACACTGAAGCTTTCTTT. The genes are TRBV28 and TRBJ1-1; D is undetermined. V lost 6 bases, J lost 0 bases, and 14 bases lay in between. CDR3 length: 15 amino acids. The germline CDR1 and CDR2 sequences are MDHEN and SYDVKM.

The chain has TRBV27 and TRBJ2-7; TRBD2 matches 9 bases. J lost 6 bases, V lost 9 bases, and 15 bases had no gene match. The CDR3 spans 15 residues. The germline gives CDR1 MNHEY, CDR2 SMNVEV (reference sequence). CDR3 nucleotides: TGTGCCAGTACCCCGGGACTAGCCCATTCAGGCGAGCAGTACTTC. Translation gives CASTPGLAHSGEQYF.

The chain combines TRBV2 with TRBJ1-6; D remains ambiguous. The CDR3 spans 16 residues. The germline CDR1 and CDR2 sequences are SNHLY and FYNNEI. The V end was cut by 6 bases, the J end by 0 bases, with 12 bases between. In DNA form, the CDR3 reads TGTGCCAGCAGCACGTGGCAAAGCTCCTATAATTCACCCCTCCACTTT. Its protein is CASSTWQSSYNSPLHF.

CDR3 protein: CASSETYANTGELFF. CDR3 sequence (DNA): TGTGCCAGCAGCGAAACTTACGCGAACACCGGGGAGCTGTTTTTT. The chain uses TRBV7-6 and TRBJ2-2; D unresolved. CDR3 length equals 15 residues. Germline-derived CDR1 and CDR2 are SGHVS and FNYEAQ. V shed 5 bases and J shed 0 bases, with 10 bases lying between them.

This clone has just one count. The V call is TRBV11-2, the J call TRBJ2-7, with TRBD2 identical over 7 bases. This CDR3 has 14 amino acids. Germline loops: CDR1 SGHAT, CDR2 FQNNGV. Trimming removed 5 bases from V and 4 bases from J; junction bases left unmatched: 8. The CDR3 sequence is CASSPGTTTYEQYF. CDR3 bases: TGTGCCAGCAGCCCCGGGACTACGACATACGAGCAGTACTTC.

V is TRBV6-5 and J is TRBJ1-2; D remains ambiguous. The V end lost 6 bases, the J end lost 8 bases, and 19 bases lay between the germline ends. Germline V gene data show CDR1 as MNHEY and CDR2 as SVGAGI. The CDR3 length is 14 residues. This CDR3 reads CASRRGGLDLGYTF. The CDR3 DNA reads as TGTGCCAGCAGAAGAGGCGGGCTCGACTTAGGCTACACCTTC.

This clone occurred a few times. The rearrangement joins TRBV6-4 to TRBJ2-3; 9 bases are a match to TRBD2. Germline-derived CDR1 and CDR2 are MRHNA and SNTAGT. This CDR3 is built from 15 residues. After removal of 2 bases from V and 4 bases from J, the junction contained 4 bases not matched to a gene. CDR3 sequence reads: CASSDTLAGPDTQYF. For the CDR3, the DNA is TGTGCCAGCAGTGACACCCTAGCGGGACCAGATACGCAGTATTTT.

The chain links TRBV18 to TRBJ2-7, with D perhaps TRBD2 (7 bases). The length of the CDR3 is 13 residues. Germline V CDR1 and CDR2: KGHSH, LQKENI. Trimming stripped 5 bases from V and 5 bases from J, with 13 bases between. The CDR3, as DNA: TGTGCCAGCTCATTTAGGGAGGGGGACGAGCAGTACTTC. This encodes CASSFREGDEQYF.

The V and J genes are TRBV6-5 and TRBJ2-2; possibly TRBD1 for D (5 bases). The CDR3 has 15 residues. The V end lost 6 bases, the J end lost 1 base, and 12 bases lay between the germline ends. Germline V gives CDR1 MNHEY, CDR2 SVGAGI. In DNA form, the CDR3 reads TGTGCCAGCAGATCGCAGGGCCGGAACACCGGGGAGCTGTTTTTT. It codes for CASRSQGRNTGELFF.

V gene TRBV9 combines with J gene TRBJ2-7, with a weak D call TRBD2 (6 bases). V shed 4 bases and J shed 3 bases, with 17 bases lying between them. CDR1 is SGDLS and CDR2 is YYNGEE in the germline V gene. The CDR3 is made up of 15 amino acids. CDR3 amino acids: CASSPSGTGDYEQYF. Written as DNA, the CDR3 is TGTGCCAGCAGCCCTAGTGGGACTGGAGACTACGAGCAGTACTTC.

The V call is TRBV11-3, the J call TRBJ2-2, with TRBD2 matching 13 bases. V shed 5 bases and J 6 bases; nucleotides not matched to a gene: 9. CDR3 size: 17 residues. CDR1 is SGHNT, CDR2 YENEEA, per germline. CDR3 region: CASSTFGLAGEAGELFF. In DNA form, the CDR3 reads TGTGCCAGCAGCACCTTCGGACTAGCGGGAGAGGCCGGGGAGCTGTTTTTT.

The rearrangement uses TRBV5-8 and TRBJ1-6; the match to TRBD1 covers 8 bases. With V trimmed by 4 bases and J by 14 bases, 11 bases remained unmatched. This CDR3 has 14 residues. CDR1 SGHTS and CDR2 YDEGEE come from the germline V gene. CDR3 bases: TGTGCCAGCAGCGTGACAGGGGAGAGGGGCACCCTCCACTTT. This encodes CASSVTGERGTLHF.

This clone appeared once. This CDR3 reads CASSEVLRVVNEKLFF. The CDR3 DNA is TGTGCCAGCAGTGAAGTTTTGAGGGTAGTTAATGAAAAACTGTTTTTT. V usage is TRBV6-1 and J usage is TRBJ1-4; D remains ambiguous. CDR3 length: 16 amino acids. Trimming removed 1 base from V and 4 bases from J, with 13 bases in between. Germline V gene data show CDR1 as MNHNS and CDR2 as SASEGT.

A remark on this clone: At one boundary the junction diverges from the germline segment, which might be a read error. The DNA of the CDR3 is TGTGCCATCACTGAGCGGGAGCTAATCCCTGGGGCCAACGTCCTGACTTTC. Translating gives CAITERELIPGANVLTF. This chain connects TRBV10-3 to TRBJ2-6, with TRBD2 matching over 8 bases. Germline CDR1 ENHRY, CDR2 SYGVKD. This CDR3 has 17 residues.

The V call is TRBV5-5, the J call TRBJ2-1; TRBD1 is a possible D gene (5 bases). Germline-derived CDR1 and CDR2 are SGHKS and YYEKEE (reference sequence). The CDR3 has 12 amino acids. V was trimmed by 1 base and J by 7 bases, leaving 6 bases between them. Written as DNA, the CDR3 is TGTGCCAGCAGCTTGTCAGGGAATGAGCAGTTCTTC. This sequence encodes CASSLSGNEQFF.

The rearrangement uses TRBV6-2 or TRBV6-3 and TRBJ2-7; a weak D match, TRBD2 (5 bases). CDR1 is MNHEY and CDR2 is SVGEGT in the germline V gene. This CDR3 region has 15 residues. Trimming shortened V by 6 bases and J by 3 bases, and 18 bases separated the two germline ends. The CDR3 here is CASSLSGLQSYEQYF. The DNA for the CDR3 is TGTGCCAGCAGCCTAAGCGGACTCCAAAGCTACGAGCAGTACTTC.